This entry lists 29 T cell receptor beta chains sequenced from one sample in a study of T cell changes during pregnancy in multiple sclerosis. The assay was immunoSEQ multiplex PCR, and TCRdb's table has in-frame clones only and misses some. This table holds about 89,000 clones, 85% to 95% found once. Sequences were derived from peripheral blood, sampled in the third trimester of pregnancy. Receptors originate from a female donor with multiple sclerosis, enrolled in a pregnancy study.

CDR3: CAISSVPNTGELFF. The CDR3 region has the DNA TGTGCCATCAGTTCCGTCCCTAACACCGGGGAGCTGTTTTTT. The chain uses TRBV10-3 and TRBJ2-2, with unresolved D. This CDR3 has 14 amino acids. In germline, CDR1 is ENHRY, CDR2 SYGVKD. Trimming took 5 bases from V and 2 from J, leaving 9 bases between them.

The chain employs TRBV6-5 and TRBJ2-7; a weak D match, TRBD2 (6 bases). The CDR3 contains 13 residues. The V and J ends lost 0 bases and 6 bases respectively, with 9 bases between them. Looked up from germline, CDR1 is MNHEY and CDR2 is SVGAGI. Here the CDR3 reads CASSYSKGGEQYF. CDR3 nucleotides: TGTGCCAGCAGTTACTCGAAGGGAGGCGAGCAGTACTTC.

Only a few counts were recorded for this clone. This chain uses TRBV25-1 with TRBJ1-1; no reliable D call. There are 13 residues in the CDR3. V was clipped by 2 bases and J by 1 base, with 5 bases between them. Germline V gene sequence: CDR1 MGHDK, CDR2 SYGVNS. CDR3 DNA: TGTGCCAGCAGTGAAGTATCGAACACTGAAGCTTTCTTT. Protein: CASSEVSNTEAFF.

This clone is a singleton in its sample. The chain joins TRBV19 to TRBJ2-5; D possibly corresponds to TRBD1 (5 bases). The V end was cut by 1 base, the J end by 1 base, with 10 bases between. CDR1 is LNHDA and CDR2 is SQIVND in the germline V gene (reference sequence). This CDR3 spans 15 amino acids. The chain's CDR3 is CASSIARVPQETQYF. The CDR3 DNA sequence: TGTGCCAGTAGTATAGCCAGGGTCCCCCAAGAGACCCAGTACTTC.

On this clone itself: A read error may produce the germline difference seen at one junction end. This specimen includes other DNA sequences encoding the same CDR3. V is TRBV27 and J is TRBJ1-2; D perhaps matches TRBD1 (5 bases). This CDR3 contains 12 residues. Looked up from germline, CDR1 is MNHEY and CDR2 is SMNVEV (reference sequence). This chain's CDR3 is CASSQGSGGYTF. In DNA form, the CDR3 reads TGTGCCAGCAGCCAGGGTTCCGGTGGCTACACCTTT.

In its sample, this clone was seen once. J is TRBJ2-7 and V is TRBV6-5, with a weak D call TRBD1 (6 bases). V lost 6 bases, J lost 2 bases, and 14 bases lay in between. Germline V gene sequence: CDR1 MNHEY, CDR2 SVGAGI. The CDR3 is 14 amino acids. The CDR3 DNA is TGTGCCAGCAGCCCCTTGACAGGCACCTACGAGCAGTACTTC. Translation: CASSPLTGTYEQYF.

The chain couples TRBV27 to TRBJ1-2; maybe TRBD1 (5 bases). Germline assignment: CDR1 MNHEY and CDR2 SMNVEV (reference sequence). V was cut by 0 bases and J by 3 bases, with 8 bases left in between. CDR3 length: 14 amino acids. For the CDR3, the DNA is TGTGCCAGCAGTTTATCTGGGGCCCACTATGGCTACACCTTC. Protein product: CASSLSGAHYGYTF.

V and J are TRBV5-6 and TRBJ2-3; perhaps TRBD1 as D (5 bases). Germline V gene data show CDR1 as SGHDT and CDR2 as YYEEEE. CDR3 length: 12 residues. V shed 2 bases and J shed 8 bases, with 9 bases lying between them. The CDR3 DNA reads TGTGCCAGCAGCTTACCAGGGTCTACGCAGTATTTT. As protein: CASSLPGSTQYF.

This chain connects TRBV5-5 to TRBJ2-7, with D maybe TRBD2 (6 bases). The ends were cut back, 5 bases at V and 7 bases at J, with 19 bases in the middle. The CDR3 loop spans 14 amino acids. Per the germline V gene, CDR1 is SGHKS and CDR2 is YYEKEE (reference sequence). The CDR3 DNA reads TGTGCCAGCAGTTACGCGGGATTCACTTGGGAGCAGTACTTC. Its protein product is CASSYAGFTWEQYF.

V gene TRBV28 combines with J gene TRBJ1-1; TRBD1 matches 9 bases. The V gene end was trimmed by 5 bases and the J gene end by 9 bases; junction bases not matched to a gene: 10. This CDR3 has 14 amino acids. Germline V lookup: CDR1 MDHEN, CDR2 SYDVKM. CDR3 nucleotide sequence: TGTGCCAGCAGTGTAAGCAGGACAGGGGACAAAGCTTTCTTT. Amino acid sequence: CASSVSRTGDKAFF. Filled out from reference TRBV28 and TRBJ1-1, the complete variable domain reads DVKVTQSSRYLVKRTGEKVFLECVQDMDHENMFWYRQDPGLGLRLIYFSYDVKMKEKGDIPEGYSVSREKKERFSLILESASTNQTSMYLCASSVSRTGDKAFFGQGTRLTVV.

The chain uses TRBV14 and TRBJ2-3, with 7 positions matching TRBD1. V was clipped by 4 bases and J by 4 bases; unmatched bases: 2. CDR1 SGHDN and CDR2 FVKESK come from the germline V gene. The CDR3 has 13 residues. This chain's CDR3 is CASSRQGADTQYF. CDR3 DNA: TGTGCCAGCAGCCGACAGGGAGCAGATACGCAGTATTTT. Based on the CDR3 plus reference TRBV14 and TRBJ2-3, the full variable domain is EAGVTQFPSHSVIEKGQTVTLRCDPISGHDNLYWYRRVMGKEIKFLLHFVKESKQDESGMPNNRFLAERTGGTYSTLKVQPAELEDSGVYFCASSRQGADTQYFGPGTRLTVL.

The gene calls are TRBV7-3 and TRBJ2-2; possible D gene TRBD2, 6 bases. V dropped 5 bases and J dropped 2 bases, with 12 bases sitting between them. Germline V gene lookup returns CDR1 SGHTA and CDR2 FQGTGA. This CDR3 is built from 15 residues. DNA for the CDR3: TGTGCCAGCAGCCCAGGGACTCATAACACCGGGGAGCTGTTTTTT. Encoded protein: CASSPGTHNTGELFF.

The CDR3 here is CASSLSSNTDTQYF. The DNA for the CDR3 is TGTGCCAGCAGCTTGAGCTCGAACACAGATACGCAGTATTTT. The chain employs TRBV5-6 and TRBJ2-3; D unclear. Per the germline V gene, CDR1 is SGHDT and CDR2 is YYEEEE. This CDR3 is built from 14 residues. The V end was cut by 1 base, the J end by 2 bases, with 8 bases between.

The gene calls are TRBV5-6 and TRBJ1-2, with TRBD1 matching 8 bases. CDR1 SGHDT and CDR2 YYEEEE come from the germline V gene. Losses at the gene ends were 0 bases for V and 5 bases for J; bases not matched to a gene: 9. CDR3 length: 16 residues. CDR3 loop: CASSLAPGQEIYGYTF. CDR3 bases: TGTGCCAGCAGCTTGGCTCCGGGACAGGAAATATATGGCTACACCTTC.

The CDR3 region is CASINWEGANYGYTF. The CDR3, as DNA: TGTGCCAGCATCAACTGGGAGGGGGCTAACTATGGCTACACCTTC. The chain is built from TRBV6-6 and TRBJ1-2; D may be TRBD1 (6 bases). Germline CDR1 reads MNHNY; CDR2 reads SVGAGI (reference sequence). This CDR3 is 15 amino acids long. V was shortened by 7 bases and J by 0 bases, with 15 bases between the two germline ends.

This clone was detected only once. This chain connects TRBV5-5 to TRBJ2-1; 10 bases agree with TRBD1. This CDR3 region has 15 residues. The ends lost 7 bases at V and 7 bases at J; junction bases unmatched: 11. Germline V CDR1 and CDR2: SGHKS, YYEKEE (reference sequence). DNA of the CDR3: TGTGCCAGCTTATTCTGGACAGGGGGACAGAATGAGCAGTTCTTC. Protein product: CASLFWTGGQNEQFF.

In this sample, this clone turned up once. For the CDR3, the DNA is TGCGCCAGCAGCTTGGAACTAGCGGGTAACAATGAGCAGTTCTTC. It translates to CASSLELAGNNEQFF. This chain uses TRBV5-1 with TRBJ2-1, with TRBD2 identical over 9 bases. The V gene's germline CDR1 is SGHRS and CDR2 YFSETQ. Trimming at V came to 0 bases and at J to 5 bases, leaving 3 bases not matched to a gene. CDR3 length: 15 residues.

CDR3: CAWKGGLGYGYTF. As DNA, the CDR3 is TGTGCCTGGAAGGGGGGGCTTGGCTATGGCTACACCTTC. This sequence joins TRBV30 and TRBJ1-2; D possibly corresponds to TRBD1 (6 bases). The CDR3 runs 13 residues. Trimming took off 4 bases at V and 4 bases at J, with 13 bases between the two ends. Looked up from germline, CDR1 is GTSNPN and CDR2 is SVGIG (reference sequence).

The chain carries TRBV7-9 and TRBJ2-5; TRBD2 matches 7 bases. V dropped 3 bases and J dropped 1; count of bases not matched to a gene: 2. The CDR3 runs 14 residues. The V gene's germline CDR1 is SEHNR and CDR2 FQNEAQ (reference sequence). The CDR3 DNA follows: TGTGCCAGCAGCTTTCTAGCGGCCCAAGAGACCCAGTACTTC. Protein sequence: CASSFLAAQETQYF.

This clone was detected only a few times. The V gene is TRBV7-9, the J gene TRBJ1-1; D possibly corresponds to TRBD1 (5 bases). The V gene lost 1 base and the J gene lost 5 bases, with 14 bases spanning the gap. CDR1 SEHNR and CDR2 FQNEAQ come from the germline V gene (reference sequence). The CDR3 totals 15 residues. The CDR3 sequence: CASSLGSGKRTEAFF. CDR3 bases: TGTGCCAGCAGCTTAGGGTCAGGGAAGAGGACTGAAGCTTTCTTT.

The chain uses TRBV5-4 and TRBJ2-7, with TRBD2 identical over 9 bases. This CDR3 is 15 amino acids long. Germline V gene data show CDR1 as SGHNT and CDR2 as YYREEE (reference sequence). Germline trimming cut 0 bases from V and 2 bases from J; bases unmatched to any gene: 3. The CDR3 sequence is CASSLVAGATYEQYF. The DNA for the CDR3 is TGTGCCAGCAGCTTGGTAGCGGGAGCTACCTACGAGCAGTACTTC.

This chain connects TRBV7-9 to TRBJ1-1; the D is unclear. Germline CDR1 SEHNR, CDR2 FQNEAQ (reference sequence). CDR3 length equals 15 residues. Deletions cut 1 base from V and 4 bases from J, with 13 bases between. The CDR3 bases are TGTGCCAGCAGCTTAGGTACGGGTCCCAGCACTGAAGCTTTCTTT. It yields the protein CASSLGTGPSTEAFF.

CDR3 coding DNA: TGTGCCAGCAGCTCCGGGGGTCGACGGGGCGGGGAGCTGTTTTTT. As protein: CASSSGGRRGGELFF. The genes are TRBV7-3 and TRBJ2-2, with D perhaps TRBD2 (6 bases). The CDR3 is made up of 15 amino acids. Looked up from germline, CDR1 is SGHTA and CDR2 is FQGTGA. Trimming stripped 4 bases from V and 7 bases from J, with 16 bases between.

J is TRBJ2-4 and V is TRBV5-1, with D possibly matching TRBD2 (5 bases). Germline CDR1 and CDR2: SGHRS and YFSETQ. V was clipped by 4 bases and J by 6 bases, with 11 bases between them. The CDR3 loop spans 13 amino acids. This CDR3 reads CASSKPGLNIQYF. CDR3 coding DNA: TGCGCCAGCAGCAAACCCGGACTAAACATTCAGTACTTC.

The V and J genes are TRBV19 and TRBJ2-1, with TRBD2 matching 9 bases. The CDR3 contains 18 residues. CDR1 is LNHDA, CDR2 SQIVND, per germline (reference sequence). Losses at the gene ends were 9 bases for V and 5 bases for J; bases not matched to a gene: 20. CDR3 DNA: TGTGCCAGACGGAGTACTAGCGGGCGCTACGTTGTGGACAATGAGCAGTTCTTC. Residues: CARRSTSGRYVVDNEQFF.

For this clone: The junction shows a germline mismatch at one end, possibly a read error. V is TRBV10-3 and J is TRBJ1-2; D is unresolved. Looked up from germline, CDR1 is ENHRY and CDR2 is SYGVKD. The CDR3 covers 14 residues. The CDR3: CAISEYEELNGCTF. As DNA, the CDR3 is TGTGCCATCAGTGAGTATGAGGAATTGAATGGCTGCACCTTC.

V and J are TRBV20-1 and TRBJ1-2, with unresolved D. The germline gives CDR1 DFQATT, CDR2 SNEGSKA (reference sequence). With 7 bases removed from V and 3 bases from J, the gap between germline ends came to 9 bases. The CDR3 totals 11 residues. The chain's CDR3 is CSGNGDYGYTF. CDR3 in DNA: TGCAGTGGTAACGGTGACTATGGCTACACCTTC.

The V gene is TRBV14, the J gene TRBJ2-4; 8 bases are shared with TRBD1. CDR1 is SGHDN and CDR2 is FVKESK in the germline V gene. This CDR3 contains 14 residues. Losses at the gene ends were 1 base for V and 9 bases for J; bases not matched to a gene: 5. The CDR3 reads CASSQATGGAIQYF. For the CDR3, the DNA is TGTGCCAGCAGCCAAGCAACAGGGGGAGCCATTCAGTACTTC.

V usage is TRBV5-4 and J usage is TRBJ1-2; tentative D call: TRBD1 (5 bases). CDR3 size: 13 residues. Germline V gene data show CDR1 as SGHNT and CDR2 as YYREEE (reference sequence). Trimming pared 4 bases from V and 8 bases from J, leaving 15 bases between. In DNA form, the CDR3 reads TGTGCCAGCAGCCTGGAAGGGGTGACCGGCTACACCTTC. Translated: CASSLEGVTGYTF. The whole variable domain, filled in from reference TRBV5-4 and TRBJ1-2, reads ETGVTQSPTHLIKTRGQQVTLRCSSQSGHNTVSWYQQALGQGPQFIFQYYREEENGRGNFPPRFSGLQFPNYSSELNVNALELDDSALYLCASSLEGVTGYTFGSGTRLTVV.